This T cell receptor beta chain comes out of a study of blood T cell repertoires in COVID-19. Clones were sequenced by immunoSEQ multiplex PCR, and TCRdb holds only the in-frame ones, with some missing. The sample lists around 150,000 clones; roughly 84% were seen once. Donors in Cohort 3 who had recovered were those with two negative PCRs, healthcare professional clearance, or resolution of their symptoms. The CDR3 covers 15 residues. Deletions cut 5 bases from V and 0 bases from J, with 13 bases between. The germline V gene encodes CDR1 SGHTA and CDR2 FQGNSA. The table lists this clone with a few counts.

Sequencing was performed on PBMCs or T cells enriched from blood (not recorded which). The chain uses TRBV7-2 and TRBJ1-1, with D perhaps matching TRBD1 (5 bases). This clonotype was obtained from a woman aged 60-75 years who had recovered from COVID-19. The CDR3 protein is CASSIRGGMNTEAFF. The CDR3 nucleotides are TGTGCCAGCAGCATAAGGGGTGGGATGAACACTGAAGCTTTCTTT.